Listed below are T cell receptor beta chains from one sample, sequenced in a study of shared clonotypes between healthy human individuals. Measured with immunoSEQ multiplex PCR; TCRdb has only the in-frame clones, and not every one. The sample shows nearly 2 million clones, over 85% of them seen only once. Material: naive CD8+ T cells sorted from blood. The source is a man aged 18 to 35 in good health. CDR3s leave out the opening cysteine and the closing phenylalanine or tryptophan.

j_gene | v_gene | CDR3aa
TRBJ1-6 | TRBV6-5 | ASSPLWENSPLH
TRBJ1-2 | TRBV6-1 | ASREPGQGVSNYGYT
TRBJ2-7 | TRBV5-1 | ASSFGGYEQY
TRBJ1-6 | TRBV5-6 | ASSLEGGLPLH
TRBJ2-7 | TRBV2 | ASRGGVFYEQY
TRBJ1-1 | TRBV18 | ASSPGTGFSSEAF
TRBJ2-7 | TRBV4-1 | ASSHDPGLIYEQY
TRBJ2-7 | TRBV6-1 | ASSEWTGVLEQY
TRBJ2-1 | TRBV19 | ASSITGFSYNEQF
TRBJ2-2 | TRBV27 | ASRSGLGTGELF
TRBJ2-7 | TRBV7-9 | ASSRGSYEQY
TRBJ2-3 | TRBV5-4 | ASSLAGSTDTQY
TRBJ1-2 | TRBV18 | ASSLGQGDGYT
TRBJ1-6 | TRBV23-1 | ASSQGEVRPLH
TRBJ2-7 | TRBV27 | ASSLTAGGSYEQY
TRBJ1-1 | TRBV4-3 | ASSPGTGENTEAF
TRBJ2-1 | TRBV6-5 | ASSYSGVWNEQF
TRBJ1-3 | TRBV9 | ASSLERGARGNTIY
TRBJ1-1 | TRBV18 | ASSPGGNTEAF
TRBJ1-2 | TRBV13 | ASSLGQVDGYT
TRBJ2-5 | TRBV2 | ASTEGLGETQY
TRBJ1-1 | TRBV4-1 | ASSQSGTGGSEAF
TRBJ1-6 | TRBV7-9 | ASSLAVWDRVNSPLH
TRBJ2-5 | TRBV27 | ASSTVTGETQY
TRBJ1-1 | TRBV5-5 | ASSLPGHSEAF
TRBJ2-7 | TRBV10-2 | ASSDKTGGTYEQY
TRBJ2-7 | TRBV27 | ASSLGTAGEQY
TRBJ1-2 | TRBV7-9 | ASSLIGTGSYGYT
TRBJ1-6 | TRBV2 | AGTGQGYSPLH
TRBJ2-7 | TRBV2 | ASSQAGGLSYEQY
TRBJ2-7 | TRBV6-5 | ASSTGSSYEQY
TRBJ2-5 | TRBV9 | ASSVDGLHQETQY
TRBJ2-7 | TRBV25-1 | ASSVTASYEQY
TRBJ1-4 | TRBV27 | ASSLLAATNEKLF
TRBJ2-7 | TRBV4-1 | ASSQTGTGYYEQY
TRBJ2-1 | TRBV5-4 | ASSRGTSESYNEQF
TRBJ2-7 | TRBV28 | ASRSPEPEGLGQY
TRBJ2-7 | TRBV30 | AWRESQYEQY
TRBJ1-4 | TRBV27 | ASSPGPTVLNEKLF
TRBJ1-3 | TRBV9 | ASSDFRAGGNTIY
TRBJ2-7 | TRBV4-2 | ASSHERGGYEQY
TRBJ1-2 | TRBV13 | ASSPRQGLDYGYT
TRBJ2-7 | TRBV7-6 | ASSPAGTFEQY
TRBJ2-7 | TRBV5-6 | ASSYGGSPYEQY
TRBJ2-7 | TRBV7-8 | ASSPPIWGRERDEQY
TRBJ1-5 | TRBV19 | ASSITETNQPQH
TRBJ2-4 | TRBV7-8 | ASSPTTGGHKNIQY
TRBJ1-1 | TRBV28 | ASIPHWNTEAF
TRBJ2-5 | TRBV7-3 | ASSDMGLARETQY
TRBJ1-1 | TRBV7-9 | ASSFFGDTEAF
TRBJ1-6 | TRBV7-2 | ASSSLYDPSGSPLH